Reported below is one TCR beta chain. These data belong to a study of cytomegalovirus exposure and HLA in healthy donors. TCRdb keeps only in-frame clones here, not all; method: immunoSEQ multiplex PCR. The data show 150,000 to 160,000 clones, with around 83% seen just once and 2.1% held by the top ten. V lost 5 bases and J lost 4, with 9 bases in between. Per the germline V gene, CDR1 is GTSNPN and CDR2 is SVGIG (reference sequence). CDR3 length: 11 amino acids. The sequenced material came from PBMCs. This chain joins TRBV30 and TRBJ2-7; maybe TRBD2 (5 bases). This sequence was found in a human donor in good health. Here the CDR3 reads CAWEGGYEQYF. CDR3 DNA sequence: TGTGCCTGGGAGGGCGGGTACGAGCAGTACTTC.